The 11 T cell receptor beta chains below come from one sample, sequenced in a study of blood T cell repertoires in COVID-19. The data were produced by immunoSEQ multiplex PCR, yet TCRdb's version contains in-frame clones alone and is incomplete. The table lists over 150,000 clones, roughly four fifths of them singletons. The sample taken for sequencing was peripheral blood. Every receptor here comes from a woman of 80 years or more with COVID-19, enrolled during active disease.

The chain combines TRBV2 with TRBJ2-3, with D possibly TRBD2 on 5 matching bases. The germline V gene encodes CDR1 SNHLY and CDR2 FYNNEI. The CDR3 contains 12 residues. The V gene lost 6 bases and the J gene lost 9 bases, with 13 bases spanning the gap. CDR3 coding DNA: TGTGCCAGCAGCGCTTCTTGGGAGACGCAGTATTTT. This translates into CASSASWETQYF.

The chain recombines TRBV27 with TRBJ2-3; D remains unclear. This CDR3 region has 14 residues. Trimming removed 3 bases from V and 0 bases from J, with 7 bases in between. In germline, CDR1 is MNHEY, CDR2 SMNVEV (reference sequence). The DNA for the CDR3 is TGTGCCAGCAGTTTTGGGCTAAGCACAGATACGCAGTATTTT. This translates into CASSFGLSTDTQYF.

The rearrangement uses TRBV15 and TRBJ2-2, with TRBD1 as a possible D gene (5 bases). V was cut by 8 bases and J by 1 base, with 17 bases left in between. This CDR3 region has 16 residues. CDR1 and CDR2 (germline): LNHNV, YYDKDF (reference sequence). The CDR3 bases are TGTGCCACCGCCTGGGGCGTTGGATTGAACACCGGGGAGCTGTTTTTT. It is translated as CATAWGVGLNTGELFF.

The DNA of the CDR3 is TGTGCCAGCAGTGGGGTGCGAGGGGGACAGTTTAATGAAAAACTGTTTTTT. Translating gives CASSGVRGGQFNEKLFF. V and J are TRBV28 and TRBJ1-4; the match to TRBD1 covers 7 bases. The CDR3 spans 17 residues. The V gene's germline CDR1 is MDHEN and CDR2 SYDVKM. J gave up 4 bases and V 5 bases, and 13 bases lay outside the gene matches.

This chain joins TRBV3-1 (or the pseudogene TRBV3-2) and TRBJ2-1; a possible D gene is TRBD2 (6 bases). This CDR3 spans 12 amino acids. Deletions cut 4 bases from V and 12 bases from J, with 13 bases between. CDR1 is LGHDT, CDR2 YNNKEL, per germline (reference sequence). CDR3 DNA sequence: TGTGCCAGCAGCCTGTCCGGGACTGGGCAGTTCTTC. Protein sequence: CASSLSGTGQFF.

The CDR3 DNA reads TGCGCCAGCAGCTTAGCTGGTGGACACTACAATGAGCAGTTCTTC. Translated: CASSLAGGHYNEQFF. The genes are TRBV5-1 and TRBJ2-1; weak D call: TRBD1 (5 bases). Germline-derived CDR1 and CDR2 are SGHRS and YFSETQ. Trimming shortened V by 2 bases and J by 3 bases, and 12 bases separated the two germline ends. CDR3 length: 15 amino acids.

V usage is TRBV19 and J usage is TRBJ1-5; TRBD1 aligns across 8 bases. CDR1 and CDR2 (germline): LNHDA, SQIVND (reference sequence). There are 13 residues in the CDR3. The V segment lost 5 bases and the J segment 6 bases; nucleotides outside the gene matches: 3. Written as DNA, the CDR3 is TGTGCCAGTAGTCCCGACAGGGGTCAGCCCCAGCATTTT. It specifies CASSPDRGQPQHF.

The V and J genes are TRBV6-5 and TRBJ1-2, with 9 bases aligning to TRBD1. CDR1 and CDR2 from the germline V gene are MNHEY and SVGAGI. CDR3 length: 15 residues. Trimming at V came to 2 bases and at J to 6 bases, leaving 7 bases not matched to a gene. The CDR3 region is CASSYLDRGGDGYTF. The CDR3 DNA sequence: TGTGCCAGCAGTTACCTGGACAGGGGAGGGGATGGCTACACCTTC.

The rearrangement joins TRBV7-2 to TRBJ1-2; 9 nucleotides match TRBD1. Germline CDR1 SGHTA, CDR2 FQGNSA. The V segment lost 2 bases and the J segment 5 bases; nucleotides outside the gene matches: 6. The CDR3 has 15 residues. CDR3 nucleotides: TGTGCCAGCAGCTTAATCGGGACAGGGTATTATGGCTACACCTTC. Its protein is CASSLIGTGYYGYTF.

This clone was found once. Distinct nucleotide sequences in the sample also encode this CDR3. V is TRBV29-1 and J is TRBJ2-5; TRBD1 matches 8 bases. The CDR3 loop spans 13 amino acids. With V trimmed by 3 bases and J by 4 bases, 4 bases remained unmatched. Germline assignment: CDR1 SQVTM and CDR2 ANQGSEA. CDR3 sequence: CSVDQGARETQYF. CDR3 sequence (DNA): TGCAGCGTTGATCAGGGGGCTCGAGAGACCCAGTACTTC.

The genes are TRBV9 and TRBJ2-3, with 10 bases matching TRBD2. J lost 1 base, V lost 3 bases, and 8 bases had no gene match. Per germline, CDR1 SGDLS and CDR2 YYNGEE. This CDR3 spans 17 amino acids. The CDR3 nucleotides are TGTGCCAGCAGCGAGACTGGGACTAGCGACCGCACAGATACGCAGTATTTT. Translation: CASSETGTSDRTDTQYF.